The clone carrying this T cell receptor beta chain was recorded at least ten times. The antigen remains unidentified. These data are taken from a study of early T cells in non-severe SARS-CoV-2 infection. Study-wide context: Sequenced bulk RNA came from whole blood that was unsorted, and chains were unpaired. Study-wide findings and caveats: VDJdb matches were skewed toward anti-spike CD8 T cell responses.

Tagging with unique molecular identifiers was applied to individual cDNA molecules. TCRdb used MiXCR to reprocess the 5' RACE reads, holding one entry per CDR3 protein. In the table there are more than 35,000 distinct CDR3 sequences, roughly 5.6% of which are singletons. Sequenced sample: whole blood. The clonotype comes from an adult who was a healthcare worker with PCR-confirmed SARS-CoV-2 infection or an uninfected control (not recorded which).

CDR3 bases: TGCGCCAGCAGCTTGGAGGGGACAGGGCTGAACACCGGGGAGCTGTTTTTT. The encoded protein is CASSLEGTGLNTGELFF. J is TRBJ2-2 and V is TRBV5-1; 9 bases fit TRBD1. J gave up 1 base and V 0 bases, and 4 bases lay outside the gene matches. The germline V gene encodes CDR1 SGHRS and CDR2 YFSETQ. The CDR3 is 17 residues long.